One and the same sample provided the 16 T cell receptor beta chains below, sequenced in a study of long-term antiretroviral therapy in people with HIV. immunoSEQ v3.0 was run at survey level. Libraries were prepared by immunoSEQ multiplex PCR; TCRdb keeps only in-frame clonotypes and omits some of them. This table holds about 16,000 clones, under 85% found once. The starting material was unsorted PBMCs, obtained about 2.5 years before starting antiretroviral therapy. The receptors shown here come from a woman aged 45-65 years with HIV.

The V call is TRBV7-9, the J call TRBJ1-2; no firm D call. V lost 1 base and J 8 bases, leaving 14 bases between the germline ends. Germline V CDR1 and CDR2: SEHNR, FQNEAQ (reference sequence). This CDR3 contains 14 residues. The CDR3, as DNA: TGTGCCAGCAGCTTAGGTCAGGATTCGAGGGGCTACACCTTC. Translation gives CASSLGQDSRGYTF.

The rearrangement joins TRBV7-9 to TRBJ2-5; D possibly uses TRBD1 or TRBD2 (6 bases each). The CDR3 is 14 amino acids. Germline V gives CDR1 SEHNR, CDR2 FQNEAQ (reference sequence). V was clipped by 1 base and J by 7 bases, with 13 bases between them. The CDR3 bases are TGTGCCAGCAGCTTAGTAGGGGGGCCAGGGACCCAGTACTTC. It specifies CASSLVGGPGTQYF.

V is TRBV18 and J is TRBJ2-1; D unresolved. The ends were cut back, 0 bases at V and 6 bases at J, with 9 bases in the middle. CDR3 length equals 14 residues. Per germline, CDR1 KGHSH and CDR2 LQKENI. This CDR3 is CASSPPSQANEQFF. In DNA form, the CDR3 reads TGTGCCAGCTCACCACCGAGCCAGGCCAATGAGCAGTTCTTC.

A remark on this clone: One junction end does not reproduce the germline sequence, and a read error may be involved. The chain links TRBV18 to TRBJ1-6; weak D call: TRBD1 (6 bases). The CDR3 has 16 amino acids. Per germline, CDR1 KGHSH and CDR2 LQKENI. CDR3 amino acids: CASSPAGTSNNSPPHF. The CDR3 region has the DNA TGTGCCAGCTCACCAGCCGGGACATCCAATAATTCACCCCCCCACTTT.

The chain combines TRBV6-6 with TRBJ2-7; 9 bases line up with TRBD2. V was pared by 5 bases and J by 2 bases, with 10 bases of the junction left unmatched. Per germline, CDR1 MNHNY and CDR2 SVGAGI (reference sequence). The CDR3 contains 16 residues. The CDR3: CASSVPLAGAAYEQYF. As DNA, the CDR3 is TGTGCCAGCAGTGTACCGTTAGCGGGGGCCGCCTACGAGCAGTACTTC.

The chain carries TRBV7-2 and TRBJ2-2, with 7 bases that match TRBD2. This CDR3 contains 16 residues. Germline values: CDR1 SGHTA, CDR2 FQGNSA. V was clipped by 0 bases and J by 3 bases; unmatched bases: 4. This CDR3 is CASSLARLADTGELFF. In nucleotides, the CDR3 is TGTGCCAGCAGCTTAGCGCGGCTAGCGGACACCGGGGAGCTGTTTTTT.

The rearrangement uses TRBV19 and TRBJ1-2, with D uncertain. The germline V and J ends were trimmed by 6 bases and 0 bases, with 8 bases remaining between them. The CDR3 is 13 amino acids. Germline assignment: CDR1 LNHDA and CDR2 SQIVND (reference sequence). CDR3 amino acids: CASRSGPNYGYTF. Here the CDR3 DNA reads TGTGCCAGTAGATCCGGGCCTAACTATGGCTACACCTTC.

This clone occurred a few times. The V gene is TRBV13, the J gene TRBJ1-6, with D unresolved. V was clipped by 5 bases and J by 12 bases, with 11 bases between them. CDR3 size: 12 residues. Germline CDR1 and CDR2: PRHDT and FYEKMQ (reference sequence). The CDR3 protein is CASSQTGVPLHF. For the CDR3, the DNA is TGTGCCAGCAGCCAAACCGGTGTACCCCTCCACTTT.

The V call is TRBV27, the J call TRBJ1-6; maybe TRBD1 (5 bases). The CDR3 contains 15 residues. CDR1 is MNHEY and CDR2 is SMNVEV in the germline V gene (reference sequence). Trimming cost V 2 bases and J 8 bases, with 13 bases left between them. The CDR3 DNA reads as TGTGCCAGCAGTTTAAGGGACCTAATGGATTCACCCCTCCACTTT. Its translation is CASSLRDLMDSPLHF.

The rearrangement links TRBV27 to TRBJ1-5; TRBD1 might be the D (6 bases). The CDR3 contains 14 residues. Trimming took 2 bases from V and 3 from J, leaving 8 bases between them. The germline gives CDR1 MNHEY, CDR2 SMNVEV (reference sequence). CDR3 sequence (DNA): TGTGCCAGCAGTTTAGGACAGCCCAATCAGCCCCAGCATTTT. Translation gives CASSLGQPNQPQHF.

J is TRBJ2-3 and V is TRBV5-6; D possibly corresponds to TRBD2 (6 bases). In germline, CDR1 is SGHDT, CDR2 YYEEEE. The CDR3 runs to 15 residues. V was cut by 4 bases and J by 2 bases, with 14 bases left in between. The CDR3 bases are TGTGCCAGCAGCCCTGCGGGGAGTATCACAGATACGCAGTATTTT. This sequence encodes CASSPAGSITDTQYF.

CDR3: CASTQYGGGWDTEAFF. In DNA form, the CDR3 reads TGTGCCAGTACCCAATACGGTGGAGGGTGGGACACTGAAGCTTTCTTT. The genes are TRBV19 and TRBJ1-1; D gene uncertain. Germline V gene data show CDR1 as LNHDA and CDR2 as SQIVND (reference sequence). This CDR3 is 16 amino acids long. Trimming removed 7 bases from V and 3 bases from J, with 21 bases in between. Drawing the rest from reference TRBV19 and TRBJ1-1, the complete variable domain is DGGITQSPKYLFRKEGQNVTLSCEQNLNHDAMYWYRQDPGQGLRLIYYSQIVNDFQKGDIAEGYSVSREKKESFPLTVTSAQKNPTAFYLCASTQYGGGWDTEAFFGQGTRLTVV.

This clone occurred a few times. The V and J genes are TRBV2 and TRBJ1-5, with 10 bases identical to TRBD1. Per germline, CDR1 SNHLY and CDR2 FYNNEI. V shed 4 bases, J shed 2 bases, and the junction held 5 bases outside the gene matches. The CDR3 totals 16 residues. In nucleotides, the CDR3 is TGTGCCAGCAGTGGACAGGGGGCTGGGGGCAATCAGCCCCAGCATTTT. It is translated as CASSGQGAGGNQPQHF.

The chain combines TRBV6-5 with TRBJ1-4; D is ambiguous. The CDR3 loop spans 14 amino acids. From germline, CDR1 is MNHEY and CDR2 SVGAGI. V gave up 6 bases and J gave up 6 bases, with 14 bases separating them. For the CDR3, the DNA is TGTGCCAGCAGCTCCTCGGGCAGTCATGAAAAACTGTTTTTT. It codes for CASSSSGSHEKLFF.

This clone appeared once. The chain couples TRBV11-2 to TRBJ1-3, with a possible D match to TRBD1 (6 bases). Germline CDR1 and CDR2: SGHAT and FQNNGV. The CDR3 extends over 16 amino acids. The V and J ends lost 2 bases and 3 bases respectively, with 14 bases between them. CDR3 DNA: TGTGCCAGCAGCTTAAGTCGCAGGGGAAATGGAAACACCATATATTTT. It is translated as CASSLSRRGNGNTIYF. The full variable domain, completed using reference TRBV11-2 and TRBJ1-3, is EAGVAQSPRYKIIEKRQSVAFWCNPISGHATLYWYQQILGQGPKLLIQFQNNGVVDDSQLPKDRFSAERLKGVDSTLKIQPAKLEDSAVYLCASSLSRRGNGNTIYFGEGSWLTVV.

This clone was counted a few times. The V and J genes are TRBV5-1 and TRBJ2-5; D is perhaps TRBD2 (5 bases). Trimming took 5 bases from V and 4 from J, leaving 24 bases between them. The germline V gene encodes CDR1 SGHRS and CDR2 YFSETQ. The length of the CDR3 is 17 residues. The CDR3 DNA follows: TGCGCCAGCAGTTCTACTGAGGGTGGGATAGACGGAGAGACCCAGTACTTC. It is translated as CASSSTEGGIDGETQYF. Full variable domain (rest looked up from reference TRBV5-1 and TRBJ2-5): KAGVTQTPRYLIKTRGQQVTLSCSPISGHRSVSWYQQTPGQGLQFLFEYFSETQRNKGNFPGRFSGRQFSNSRSEMNVSTLELGDSALYLCASSSTEGGIDGETQYFGPGTRLLVL.